What follows is one T cell receptor (beta chain) and its context. Generated by immunoSEQ multiplex PCR, the TCRdb table keeps only in-frame clones and is missing some. The table records about 170,000 clones, about 85% of them present only once. This entry comes from a study of blood T cell repertoires in COVID-19. The CDR3 totals 17 residues. V lost 3 bases to trimming and J lost 9 bases; unmatched junction nucleotides: 9. Germline V gene sequence: CDR1 KGHDR, CDR2 SFDVKD. The receptor's source is a woman over 75 with COVID-19, enrolled during active disease. Sample: peripheral blood. This chain connects TRBV24-1 to TRBJ2-1, with 14 bases lining up with TRBD2. CDR3 sequence: CATSDPWGTSGRGEQFF. Here the CDR3 DNA reads TGTGCCACCAGTGATCCTTGGGGGACTAGCGGGAGAGGTGAGCAGTTCTTC.